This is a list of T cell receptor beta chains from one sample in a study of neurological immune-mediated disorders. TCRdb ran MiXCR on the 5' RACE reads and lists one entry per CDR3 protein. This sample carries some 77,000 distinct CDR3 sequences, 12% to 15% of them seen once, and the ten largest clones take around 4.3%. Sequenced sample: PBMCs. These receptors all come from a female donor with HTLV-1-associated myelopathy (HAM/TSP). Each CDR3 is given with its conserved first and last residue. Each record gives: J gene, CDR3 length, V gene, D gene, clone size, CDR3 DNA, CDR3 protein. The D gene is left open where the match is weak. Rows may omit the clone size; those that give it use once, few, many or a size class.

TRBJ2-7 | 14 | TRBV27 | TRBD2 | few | TGTGCCAGCAGTCCCAGCGGGGGGTGGCACGAGCAGTACTTC | CASSPSGGWHEQYF
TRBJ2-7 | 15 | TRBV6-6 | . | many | TGTGCCAGCAGTTACTGGGATGGCACTAGTTACGAGCAGTACTTC | CASSYWDGTSYEQYF
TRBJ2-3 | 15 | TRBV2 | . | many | TGTGCCAGCAAAAGGACTACCCGACCCGCAGATACGCAGTATTTT | CASKRTTRPADTQYF
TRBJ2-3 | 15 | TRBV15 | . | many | TGTGCTACCAGCAGAGATCTAGGACAGAGTAATACGCAGTATTTT | CATSRDLGQSNTQYF
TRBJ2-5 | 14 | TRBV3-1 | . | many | TGTGCCAGCAGCCAACGCCTAACCCAAGAGACCCAGTACTTC | CASSQRLTQETQYF
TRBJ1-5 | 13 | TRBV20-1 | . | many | TGCAGTGCTAGCCCGGGATTTAATCAGCCCCAGCATTTT | CSASPGFNQPQHF
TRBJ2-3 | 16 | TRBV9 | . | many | TGTGCCAGCAGCCCCTTCGACTCTATCATCACAGATACGCAGTATTTT | CASSPFDSIITDTQYF
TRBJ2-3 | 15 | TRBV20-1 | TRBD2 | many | TGCAGTGCTAGTGACCGGCGGGGGGGCCCAGATACGCAGTATTTT | CSASDRRGGPDTQYF
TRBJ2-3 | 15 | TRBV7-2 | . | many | TGTGCCAGCAGCTTATACGGGGGGCCCACAGATACGCAGTATTTT | CASSLYGGPTDTQYF
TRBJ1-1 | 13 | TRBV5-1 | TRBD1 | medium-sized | TGCGCCAGCAGACAGACAGGGGGCACTGAAGCTTTCTTT | CASRQTGGTEAFF
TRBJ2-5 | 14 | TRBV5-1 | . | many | TGCGCCAGCACGACCGGGCGTCAGGGAGAGACCCAGTACTTC | CASTTGRQGETQYF
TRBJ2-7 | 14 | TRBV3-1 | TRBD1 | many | TGTGCCAGCAGCCCCGGGACAGGGGCCTACGAGCAGTACTTC | CASSPGTGAYEQYF
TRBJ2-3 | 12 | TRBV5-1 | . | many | TGCGCCAGCAGCGTAGGGGACGGTACGCAGTATTTT | CASSVGDGTQYF
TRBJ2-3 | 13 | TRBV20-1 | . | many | TGCAGTGCTAGAGTCGAGGGAACAGATACGCAGTATTTT | CSARVEGTDTQYF
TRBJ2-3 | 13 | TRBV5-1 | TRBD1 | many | TGCGCCAGCCGACTACAGGGGGCGGATACGCAGTATTTT | CASRLQGADTQYF
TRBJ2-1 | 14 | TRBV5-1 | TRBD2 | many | TGCGCCAGCGGCCGGGGGGGCCTGGGAAATGAGCAGTTCTTC | CASGRGGLGNEQFF
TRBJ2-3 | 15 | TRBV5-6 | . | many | TGTGCCAGCAGCTTCTACAGTGGCGGCACAGATACGCAGTATTTT | CASSFYSGGTDTQYF
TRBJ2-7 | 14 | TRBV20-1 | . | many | TGCAGTGCTAGGGGGGGAGGTAACAAATACGAGCAGTACTTC | CSARGGGNKYEQYF
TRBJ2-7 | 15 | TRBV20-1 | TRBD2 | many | TGCAGTGCTAGGCTAGCGGGGGGGAGCTCCTACGAGCAGTACTTC | CSARLAGGSSYEQYF
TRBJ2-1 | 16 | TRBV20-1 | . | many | TGCAGTGCCACTAGGGATATGGCGGGGAGGTACAATGAGCAGTTCTTC | CSATRDMAGRYNEQFF
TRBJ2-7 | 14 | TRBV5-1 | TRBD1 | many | TGCGCCAGCAGCTTGGCGGACAGGGGATACGAGCAGTACTTC | CASSLADRGYEQYF
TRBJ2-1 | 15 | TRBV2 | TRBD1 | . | TGTGCCAGCAGCGTCTGGACAGGCCAATACAATGAGCAGTTCTTC | CASSVWTGQYNEQFF
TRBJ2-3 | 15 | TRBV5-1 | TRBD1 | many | TGCGCCAGCAGCTTCCGGGACAGGATCACAGATACGCAGTATTTT | CASSFRDRITDTQYF
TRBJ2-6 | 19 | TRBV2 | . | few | TGTGCCAGCAGTGAAGCTGCGGATTACCACTCCTCTGGGGCCAACGTCCTGACTTTC | CASSEAADYHSSGANVLTF
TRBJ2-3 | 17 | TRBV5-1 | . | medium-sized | TGCGCCAGCAGCCTGCTCTTTGCTGGCCCTAGCACAGATACGCAGTATTTT | CASSLLFAGPSTDTQYF
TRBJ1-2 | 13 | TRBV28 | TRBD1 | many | TGTGCCAGCAGTTTAGGAGGGGGCGATGGCTACACCTTC | CASSLGGGDGYTF
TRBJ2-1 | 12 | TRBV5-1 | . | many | TGCGCCAGCAGCTTGGTAATGGGTGAGCAGTTCTTC | CASSLVMGEQFF
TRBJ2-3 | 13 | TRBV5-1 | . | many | TGCGCCAGCAGCTTGATTAGCACAGATACGCAGTATTTT | CASSLISTDTQYF
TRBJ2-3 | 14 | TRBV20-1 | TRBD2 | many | TGCAGTGCTGGGAGCGGGGGGGCTACAGATACGCAGTATTTT | CSAGSGGATDTQYF
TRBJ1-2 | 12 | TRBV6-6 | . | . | TGTGCCACCTTGGGGGGCATCTATGGCTACACCTTC | CATLGGIYGYTF
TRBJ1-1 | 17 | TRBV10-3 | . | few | TGTGCCATCAGTCATGGGACGGAAAACTTACTGAACACTGAAGCTTTCTTT | CAISHGTENLLNTEAFF
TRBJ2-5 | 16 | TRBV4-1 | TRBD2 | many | TGCGCCAGCAGCCAAAAAGGACTAGCGGGGCAAGAGACCCAGTACTTC | CASSQKGLAGQETQYF
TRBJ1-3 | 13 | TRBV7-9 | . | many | TGTGCCAGCACCCCCGGGTCGGACAACACCATATATTTT | CASTPGSDNTIYF
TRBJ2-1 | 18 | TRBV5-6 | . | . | TGCACTAGCAGCCAAGGGGTTATAGGGCGGGGTAACTACAATGAGCAGTTCTTC | CTSSQGVIGRGNYNEQFF
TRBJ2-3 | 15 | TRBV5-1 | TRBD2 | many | TGCGCCAGCCAGGAAGCGGGGGACCCCACAGATACGCAGTATTTT | CASQEAGDPTDTQYF
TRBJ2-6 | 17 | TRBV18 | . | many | TGTGCCAGCTCACCTATACAGCGGCCCTCTGGGGCCAACGTCCTGACTTTC | CASSPIQRPSGANVLTF
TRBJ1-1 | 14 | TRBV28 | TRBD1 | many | TGTGCCAGCAGCCAGGGGGCGCGGAGCACTGAAGCTTTCTTT | CASSQGARSTEAFF
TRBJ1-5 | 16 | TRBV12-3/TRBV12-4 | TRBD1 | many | TGTGCCAGCAGTCCGAGAACAGGGGGCAGTGATCAGCCCCAGCATTTT | CASSPRTGGSDQPQHF
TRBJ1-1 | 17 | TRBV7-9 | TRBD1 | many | TGTGCCAGCAGCTACCTTTGGGGACAGGGTATGAACACTGAAGCTTTCTTT | CASSYLWGQGMNTEAFF
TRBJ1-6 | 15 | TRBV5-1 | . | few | TGCGCCAGCAGCTTGGTAGCGGCCGACTATTCACCCCTCCACTTT | CASSLVAADYSPLHF